A single sample is the source of the 17 T cell receptor beta chains below, sequenced in a study of cytomegalovirus exposure and HLA in healthy donors. A multiplex PCR was run with 60 Vbeta primers and 13 Jbeta primers. TCRdb's table, derived via immunoSEQ multiplex PCR, lists solely in-frame clones and lacks some. Among around 200,000 clones, approximately 83% were seen once, and the ten largest hold around 1.4%. Input material: PBMCs. The receptors shown here come from a girl under 18 in good health and CMV-seronegative.

The V gene is TRBV28, the J gene TRBJ1-5; no reliable D call. Germline-derived CDR1 and CDR2 are MDHEN and SYDVKM. V was shortened by 7 bases and J by 6 bases, with 16 bases between the two germline ends. This CDR3 spans 14 amino acids. This CDR3 reads CASKVTGGPQPQHF. DNA for the CDR3: TGTGCCAGCAAGGTGACGGGAGGCCCTCAGCCCCAGCATTTT.

This rearrangement joins TRBV9 to TRBJ2-1, with 7 bases lining up with TRBD2. The germline gives CDR1 SGDLS, CDR2 YYNGEE. J gave up 8 bases and V 0 bases, and 14 bases lay outside the gene matches. The CDR3 extends over 17 amino acids. CDR3 residues: CASSVAIRASGKDEQFF. Here the CDR3 DNA reads TGTGCCAGCAGCGTAGCTATACGGGCTAGCGGCAAGGATGAGCAGTTCTTC.

The V gene is TRBV7-2, the J gene TRBJ1-1; D may be TRBD1 (6 bases). The V gene's germline CDR1 is SGHTA and CDR2 FQGNSA. V was clipped by 5 bases and J by 0 bases, with 19 bases between them. The CDR3 has 17 residues. The CDR3 spells CASSRPEGGSMNTEAFF. The CDR3 nucleotides read TGTGCCAGCAGCAGACCCGAAGGGGGTAGCATGAACACTGAAGCTTTCTTT.

Only one count was recorded for this clone. The chain carries TRBV19 and TRBJ2-7; the D gene is possibly TRBD1 (5 bases). Per germline, CDR1 LNHDA and CDR2 SQIVND (reference sequence). Trimming took 3 bases from V and 4 from J, leaving 22 bases between them. The CDR3 is 17 amino acids. The CDR3 DNA reads TGTGCCAGTAGTATGTGGGTAAGGGGCCCCTCGAATTACGAGCAGTACTTC. Its translation: CASSMWVRGPSNYEQYF.

On this clone itself: The same CDR3 can be traced to other DNA sequences in this sample. CDR3 bases: TGTGCCAGTAGATCGGGGAACACTGAAGCTTTCTTT. This sequence encodes CASRSGNTEAFF. The chain has TRBV19 and TRBJ1-1; D is unresolved. Trimming stripped 6 bases from V and 1 base from J, with 6 bases between. There are 12 residues in the CDR3. Germline V gene data show CDR1 as LNHDA and CDR2 as SQIVND (reference sequence).

The chain has TRBV2 and TRBJ2-2, with a tentative D call TRBD1 (5 bases). Germline CDR1 and CDR2: SNHLY and FYNNEI. This CDR3 spans 16 amino acids. V was pared by 1 base and J by 3 bases, with 12 bases between. The CDR3 loop reads CASSEGSRTYTGELFF. DNA of the CDR3: TGTGCCAGCAGTGAAGGCAGCCGGACATACACCGGGGAGCTGTTTTTT.

This clone was seen only once. Different DNA sequences within this sample yield the same CDR3. This chain links TRBV5-6 with TRBJ1-1; 10 nucleotides align to TRBD1. The CDR3 extends over 15 amino acids. J gave up 5 bases and V 2 bases, and 6 bases lay outside the gene matches. Per germline, CDR1 SGHDT and CDR2 YYEEEE. This CDR3 reads CASSFPGQGGTEAFF. DNA of the CDR3: TGTGCCAGCAGCTTCCCCGGACAGGGGGGGACTGAAGCTTTCTTT.

This clone was seen more than once but under ten times. V is TRBV4-3 and J is TRBJ1-1; D gene uncertain. Trimming pared 3 bases from V and 5 bases from J, leaving 16 bases between. The CDR3 runs to 15 residues. The germline V gene encodes CDR1 LGHNA and CDR2 YSLEER. CDR3 bases: TGCGCCAGCAGCCAGGAACACCCGCCGGGGACTGAAGCTTTCTTT. Translated: CASSQEHPPGTEAFF.

V usage is TRBV28 and J usage is TRBJ2-7, with 8 bases lining up with TRBD1. Germline CDR1 MDHEN, CDR2 SYDVKM. CDR3 size: 14 residues. V lost 4 bases to trimming and J lost 7 bases; unmatched junction nucleotides: 9. CDR3 protein: CASSYWDRQLEQYF. Written as DNA, the CDR3 is TGTGCCAGCAGTTACTGGGACAGGCAGCTTGAGCAGTACTTC. Full variable domain (missing parts from reference TRBV28 and TRBJ2-7): DVKVTQSSRYLVKRTGEKVFLECVQDMDHENMFWYRQDPGLGLRLIYFSYDVKMKEKGDIPEGYSVSREKKERFSLILESASTNQTSMYLCASSYWDRQLEQYFGPGTRLTVT.

This clone was recorded a few times. The chain couples TRBV5-4 to TRBJ1-2; 7 bases align to TRBD1. Germline CDR1 and CDR2: SGHNT and YYREEE (reference sequence). The length of the CDR3 is 13 residues. The trim removed 4 bases at V and 3 bases at J, leaving 3 bases unmatched. CDR3 residues: CASSTTGYYGYTF. The CDR3 DNA follows: TGTGCCAGCAGCACGACAGGGTACTATGGCTACACCTTC.

V gene TRBV7-9 combines with J gene TRBJ1-6; 8 bases fit TRBD1. The junction had 6 bases not matched to a gene; V was cut back by 2 bases and J by 3 bases. This CDR3 spans 17 amino acids. Germline V gene data show CDR1 as SEHNR and CDR2 as FQNEAQ (reference sequence). CDR3 bases: TGTGCCAGCAGCTTATGGGGACAGGAGATCTATAATTCACCCCTCCACTTT. Residues: CASSLWGQEIYNSPLHF.

The chain carries TRBV11-1 and TRBJ2-6, with D perhaps matching TRBD1 (6 bases). Trimming pared 5 bases from V and 8 bases from J, leaving 10 bases between. The V gene's germline CDR1 is SGHAT and CDR2 FQDESV (reference sequence). The CDR3 contains 13 residues. The CDR3 nucleotides are TGTGCCAGCAGCCAGAGGGGGACCAACGTCCTGACTTTC. It codes for CASSQRGTNVLTF.

J is TRBJ1-1 and V is TRBV5-1, with a weak D call TRBD1 (5 bases). The CDR3 covers 13 residues. V was clipped by 1 base and J by 4 bases, with 8 bases between them. Germline CDR1 is SGHRS and CDR2 is YFSETQ. The CDR3 sequence: CASSLTGATEAFF. The CDR3 DNA reads TGCGCCAGCAGCTTGACTGGGGCCACTGAAGCTTTCTTT.

The chain uses TRBV6-5 and TRBJ2-2, with TRBD2 as a possible D gene (6 bases). Germline lookup yields CDR1 MNHEY and CDR2 SVGAGI. Trimming stripped 2 bases from V and 5 bases from J, with 9 bases between. The CDR3 extends over 14 amino acids. The CDR3 DNA follows: TGTGCCAGCAGTTACGGCGGGGAAACCGGGGAGCTGTTTTTT. As protein: CASSYGGETGELFF.

V usage is TRBV28 and J usage is TRBJ1-4, with 9 bases matching TRBD1. Losses at the gene ends were 3 bases for V and 2 bases for J; bases not matched to a gene: 7. This CDR3 is 17 amino acids long. The germline V gene has CDR1 MDHEN and CDR2 SYDVKM. The CDR3, as DNA: TGTGCCAGCAGTTTTCCCGGGACAGGGCTGACTAATGAAAAACTGTTTTTT. It yields the protein CASSFPGTGLTNEKLFF.

The chain recombines TRBV2 with TRBJ2-7, with a weak D call TRBD1 (6 bases). CDR1 and CDR2 from the germline V gene are SNHLY and FYNNEI. The CDR3 contains 12 residues. Trimming removed 8 bases from V and 4 bases from J, with 12 bases in between. CDR3 residues: CASRDTYYEQYF. The CDR3 coding sequence is TGTGCCAGCCGGGACACCTATTACGAGCAGTACTTC. The whole variable domain, remainder taken from reference TRBV2 and TRBJ2-7, is EPEVTQTPSHQVTQMGQEVILRCVPISNHLYFYWYRQILGQKVEFLVSFYNNEISEKSEIFDDQFSVERPDGSNFTLKIRSTKLEDSAMYFCASRDTYYEQYFGPGTRLTVT.

In its sample, this clone was seen once. The V and J genes are TRBV5-1 and TRBJ2-1; D may be TRBD1 (5 bases). V lost 8 bases to trimming and J lost 1 base, with 10 bases between them. CDR1 is SGHRS, CDR2 YFSETQ, per germline. The CDR3 extends over 13 amino acids. The DNA of the CDR3 is TGCGCCAGTAAGACAGAATCCTACAATGAGCAGTTCTTC. Translating it yields CASKTESYNEQFF.